Shown below are 29 T cell receptor beta chains from a single sample sequenced in a study of T cell responses to AZD1222 COVID-19 vaccine. TCRdb keeps only in-frame clones here, not all; method: immunoSEQ multiplex PCR. The sample has 150,000 or so clones; 90% are singletons. Specimen: peripheral blood, collected on day 0 of AZD1222 vaccination. All receptors come from an adult in good health.

This clone is a singleton in its sample. The rearrangement joins TRBV5-5 to TRBJ1-5; TRBD1 is a possible D gene (5 bases). Germline values: CDR1 SGHKS, CDR2 YYEKEE (reference sequence). The V end was cut by 2 bases, the J end by 6 bases, with 12 bases between. This CDR3 contains 14 residues. CDR3: CASSFPGVSQPQHF. The CDR3 nucleotides read TGTGCCAGCAGCTTTCCGGGGGTCAGTCAGCCCCAGCATTTT.

The chain has TRBV18 and TRBJ2-3; D is unresolved. This CDR3 region has 13 residues. Germline assignment: CDR1 KGHSH and CDR2 LQKENI. V lost 2 bases, J lost 6 bases, and 9 bases lay in between. The chain's CDR3 is CASSPDSRDTQYF. The CDR3 coding sequence is TGTGCCAGCTCACCAGACTCCCGGGATACGCAGTATTTT.

This clone was counted once. The chain couples TRBV27 to TRBJ1-5; maybe TRBD1 (5 bases). Trimming removed 7 bases from V and 9 bases from J, with 19 bases in between. CDR3 length: 14 amino acids. CDR1 is MNHEY and CDR2 is SMNVEV in the germline V gene (reference sequence). The CDR3 protein is CASKVSGDFRPQHF. In nucleotides, the CDR3 is TGTGCCAGCAAGGTCAGCGGGGACTTTAGGCCCCAGCATTTT.

This chain joins TRBV5-5 and TRBJ1-2, with 11 bases fitting TRBD1. The germline CDR1 and CDR2 sequences are SGHKS and YYEKEE (reference sequence). V lost 7 bases to trimming and J lost 3 bases; unmatched junction nucleotides: 11. The CDR3 loop spans 16 amino acids. This CDR3 is CASYPDGTGGHYGYTF. The CDR3 DNA follows: TGTGCCAGCTACCCAGACGGGACAGGGGGACACTATGGCTACACCTTC. The full variable domain, its missing parts supplied by reference TRBV5-5 and TRBJ1-2, is DAGVTQSPTHLIKTRGQQVTLRCSPISGHKSVSWYQQVLGQGPQFIFQYYEKEERGRGNFPDRFSARQFPNYSSELNVNALLLGDSALYLCASYPDGTGGHYGYTFGSGTRLTVV.

The chain combines TRBV24-1 with TRBJ1-2, with TRBD1 as a possible D gene (5 bases). This CDR3 spans 13 amino acids. Trimming took off 3 bases at V and 5 bases at J, with 9 bases between the two ends. Germline V gene data show CDR1 as KGHDR and CDR2 as SFDVKD. The CDR3 loop is CATSDPRGYGYTF. The CDR3 nucleotides are TGTGCCACCAGTGATCCGCGGGGGTATGGCTACACCTTC.

The gene calls are TRBV27 and TRBJ1-1; D gene ambiguous. The germline V gene has CDR1 MNHEY and CDR2 SMNVEV (reference sequence). V was shortened by 7 bases and J by 7 bases, with 22 bases between the two germline ends. This CDR3 comprises 15 residues. CDR3 nucleotides: TGTGCCAGCACACTCCGGGCCCCGGGGATAAGTGAAGCTTTCTTT. Protein: CASTLRAPGISEAFF.

This chain connects TRBV9 to TRBJ1-6; a weak D match, TRBD1 (5 bases). The V and J ends lost 4 bases and 0 bases respectively, with 14 bases between them. The CDR3 contains 17 residues. CDR1 and CDR2 from the germline V gene are SGDLS and YYNGEE. CDR3 sequence reads: CASSSRDGSSYNSPLHF. In DNA, the CDR3 is TGTGCCAGCAGCAGCCGGGACGGTAGCTCCTATAATTCACCCCTCCACTTT.

The chain has TRBV24-1 and TRBJ2-5; D unclear. V lost 5 bases, J lost 8 bases, and 11 bases lay in between. This CDR3 is built from 12 residues. Germline values: CDR1 KGHDR, CDR2 SFDVKD. This CDR3 reads CATSGLVGTQYF. The CDR3 DNA follows: TGTGCCACCAGTGGCCTCGTTGGAACCCAGTACTTC.

This clone was counted only a few times. The chain combines TRBV19 with TRBJ1-5; D is unclear. Trimming pared 3 bases from V and 0 bases from J, leaving 9 bases between. CDR3 length: 15 amino acids. The germline V gene encodes CDR1 LNHDA and CDR2 SQIVND (reference sequence). CDR3 sequence: CASSMRGSSNQPQHF. Here the CDR3 DNA reads TGTGCCAGTAGTATGCGAGGCTCTAGCAATCAGCCCCAGCATTTT.

The V and J genes are TRBV21-1 and TRBJ2-5; the D call of TRBD2 is as the table states it, not checked on the DNA. TRBV21-1 is described as a pseudogene. The CDR3 extends over 16 amino acids. This CDR3 is CASSKDEAAYQETQYF. The CDR3 bases are TGTGCCAGCAGCAAAGATGAGGCGGCGTACCAAGAGACCCAGTACTTC.

The rearrangement links TRBV5-1 to TRBJ2-7; D possibly matches TRBD1 or TRBD2 (5 bases each). This CDR3 region has 15 residues. V shed 6 bases and J shed 0 bases, with 16 bases lying between them. Germline-derived CDR1 and CDR2 are SGHRS and YFSETQ. The CDR3: CASKYRDRLSYEQYF. In DNA form, the CDR3 reads TGCGCCAGCAAATACCGGGACCGTCTCTCCTACGAGCAGTACTTC.

The chain couples TRBV7-8 to TRBJ2-4; possibly TRBD1 for D (6 bases). There are 16 residues in the CDR3. Trimming removed 5 bases from V and 0 bases from J, with 14 bases in between. Germline loops: CDR1 SGHVS, CDR2 FQNEAQ. The CDR3 coding sequence is TGTGCCAGCAGCGCGACAGGCTTCCTAGCCAAAAACATTCAGTACTTC. It is translated as CASSATGFLAKNIQYF.

This chain joins TRBV29-1 and TRBJ1-1; TRBD1 matches at 8 bases. Unmatched junction bases numbered 13, after V lost 7 bases and J lost 6 bases. Germline lookup yields CDR1 SQVTM and CDR2 ANQGSEA. The CDR3 covers 14 residues. This CDR3 reads CSGDRGPSTAEAFF. DNA for the CDR3: TGCAGCGGCGACAGGGGCCCTTCTACCGCTGAAGCTTTCTTT.

V gene TRBV11-1 combines with J gene TRBJ1-2; perhaps TRBD1 as D (6 bases). The CDR3 loop spans 15 amino acids. The germline V gene has CDR1 SGHAT and CDR2 FQDESV (reference sequence). The ends were cut back, 5 bases at V and 6 bases at J, with 19 bases in the middle. The CDR3 loop is CASSPTGGRGNGYTF. The CDR3 region has the DNA TGTGCCAGCAGCCCGACAGGAGGAAGGGGAAATGGCTACACCTTC. The full variable domain, in which reference TRBV11-1 and TRBJ1-2 provide the parts outside the CDR3, is EAEVAQSPRYKITEKSQAVAFWCDPISGHATLYWYRQILGQGPELLVQFQDESVVDDSQLPKDRFSAERLKGVDSTLKIQPAELGDSAMYLCASSPTGGRGNGYTFGSGTRLTVV.

The chain recombines TRBV5-1 with TRBJ1-3; D is unresolved. From germline, CDR1 is SGHRS and CDR2 YFSETQ. The CDR3 has 15 amino acids. V gave up 2 bases and J gave up 10 bases, with 19 bases separating them. CDR3 sequence: CASSLQLGPGGTIYF. In DNA form, the CDR3 reads TGCGCCAGCAGCTTACAACTAGGGCCCGGTGGGACCATATATTTT.

Concerning this clone itself: The junction does not match germline at one end; this may be a read error. The rearrangement uses TRBV10-3 and TRBJ1-2, with 11 nucleotides matching TRBD1. The germline CDR1 and CDR2 sequences are ENHRY and SYGVKD. The CDR3 has 13 amino acids. CDR3 residues: CAIGTGGNLNLYF. Here the CDR3 DNA reads TGTGCCATCGGGACAGGGGGTAACCTCAACCTCTACTTC.

The chain is built from TRBV7-9 and TRBJ2-1, with 8 nucleotides matching TRBD2. This CDR3 region has 15 residues. V lost 7 bases, J lost 4 bases, and 9 bases stayed unmatched. In germline, CDR1 is SEHNR, CDR2 FQNEAQ (reference sequence). The DNA of the CDR3 is TGTGCCAGCACCTTTAGCGGGACCTCTTACAATGAGCAGTTCTTC. Its protein product is CASTFSGTSYNEQFF.

The gene calls are TRBV10-1 and TRBJ1-4; D is ambiguous. Germline loops: CDR1 WNHNN, CDR2 SYGVQD (reference sequence). The CDR3 consists of 13 residues. The V end lost 6 bases, the J end lost 6 bases, and 11 bases lay between the germline ends. The CDR3 protein is CASSGGIDEKLFF. CDR3 nucleotides: TGCGCCAGCAGCGGCGGGATAGATGAAAAACTGTTTTTT.

This rearrangement joins TRBV5-4 to TRBJ2-1, with TRBD1 as a possible D gene (5 bases). The V end was cut by 0 bases, the J end by 8 bases, with 18 bases between. Looked up from germline, CDR1 is SGHNT and CDR2 is YYREEE (reference sequence). The CDR3 has 16 residues. In DNA form, the CDR3 reads TGTGCCAGCAGCTTGGGTTTCAATCAGGGTATGGATGAGCAGTTCTTC. This translates into CASSLGFNQGMDEQFF.

This clone was seen once. The chain is built from TRBV12-3 or TRBV12-4 and TRBJ1-1; TRBD1 is a possible D gene (5 bases). The V end was cut by 5 bases, the J end by 4 bases, with 8 bases between. The CDR3 contains 12 residues. CDR3 region: CASSDRFTEAFF. DNA of the CDR3: TGTGCCAGCAGTGACAGATTCACTGAAGCTTTCTTT.

This clone was detected once. This chain connects TRBV9 to TRBJ1-1; tentative D call: TRBD1 (6 bases). The germline CDR1 and CDR2 sequences are SGDLS and YYNGEE. This CDR3 contains 15 residues. With 1 base removed from V and 0 bases from J, the gap between germline ends came to 10 bases. The CDR3 DNA reads TGTGCCAGCAGCGTACTACAGGGAATGAACACTGAAGCTTTCTTT. It encodes CASSVLQGMNTEAFF.

V gene TRBV18 combines with J gene TRBJ1-5; possible D gene TRBD1, 5 bases. This CDR3 spans 17 amino acids. Germline values: CDR1 KGHSH, CDR2 LQKENI. Trimming left V 3 bases short and J 6 bases short, with 21 bases between. CDR3 DNA: TGTGCCAGCTCACCCCTCCCTTATGAGGGGAGAGGTCAGCCCCAGCATTTT. As protein: CASSPLPYEGRGQPQHF.

This clone appeared a few times. The genes are TRBV7-2 and TRBJ1-2; 9 bases are a match to TRBD1. CDR3 length: 14 amino acids. Germline V gene data show CDR1 as SGHTA and CDR2 as FQGNSA. Trimming cost V 2 bases and J 6 bases; bases outside gene matches: 4. The CDR3 sequence is CASSLNRDRDGYTF. CDR3 coding DNA: TGTGCCAGCAGCTTAAACCGGGACAGGGATGGCTACACCTTC. The full variable domain, completed using reference TRBV7-2 and TRBJ1-2, is GAGVSQSPSNKVTEKGKDVELRCDPISGHTALYWYRQSLGQGLEFLIYFQGNSAPDKSGLPSDRFSAERTGGSVSTLTIQRTQQEDSAVYLCASSLNRDRDGYTFGSGTRLTVV.

This rearrangement joins TRBV9 to TRBJ1-1; 7 nucleotides agree with TRBD1. The ends lost 4 bases at V and 0 bases at J; junction bases unmatched: 6. CDR3 length equals 15 residues. Germline V gene lookup returns CDR1 SGDLS and CDR2 YYNGEE. DNA of the CDR3: TGTGCCAGCAGCCCAAGACAGGGAATGAACACTGAAGCTTTCTTT. Its translation: CASSPRQGMNTEAFF. Based on the CDR3 plus reference TRBV9 and TRBJ1-1, the full variable domain is DSGVTQTPKHLITATGQRVTLRCSPRSGDLSVYWYQQSLDQGLQFLIQYYNGEERAKGNILERFSAQQFPDLHSELNLSSLELGDSALYFCASSPRQGMNTEAFFGQGTRLTVV.

The chain carries TRBV19 and TRBJ1-6; the D is unclear. The germline CDR1 and CDR2 sequences are LNHDA and SQIVND (reference sequence). The CDR3 loop spans 14 amino acids. Trimming cost V 1 base and J 7 bases, with 8 bases left between them. The DNA of the CDR3 is TGTGCCAGTAGTATAGGGGCGGCCAATTCACCCCTCCACTTT. Its translation: CASSIGAANSPLHF.

The V gene is TRBV27, the J gene TRBJ2-1; 10 nucleotides agree with TRBD2. The CDR3 is 17 residues long. CDR1 is MNHEY and CDR2 is SMNVEV in the germline V gene (reference sequence). V was pared by 3 bases and J by 5 bases, with 10 bases of the junction left unmatched. The CDR3 is CASSFTLRLAGDNEQFF. In DNA, the CDR3 is TGTGCCAGCAGTTTCACCCTCCGGCTAGCGGGAGACAATGAGCAGTTCTTC.

This clone was detected once. The V gene is TRBV19, the J gene TRBJ2-5; 8 nucleotides line up with TRBD2. Per the germline V gene, CDR1 is LNHDA and CDR2 is SQIVND (reference sequence). Trimming removed 0 bases from V and 2 bases from J; junction bases left unmatched: 5. The CDR3 consists of 16 residues. As DNA, the CDR3 is TGTGCCAGTAGTATAGAGGCGGGGGGAGGTCAAGAGACCCAGTACTTC. Translation gives CASSIEAGGGQETQYF.

This clone was recorded once. This sequence joins TRBV12-3 or TRBV12-4 and TRBJ1-2; D is unresolved. Trimming removed 1 base at V and 7 bases at J, with 7 bases between. The CDR3 totals 12 residues. The CDR3 region has the DNA TGTGCCAGCAGTTTAGGGGGTACTGGCTACACCTTC. It yields the protein CASSLGGTGYTF.

The genes are TRBV9 and TRBJ2-1; 14 bases fit TRBD2. This CDR3 has 14 amino acids. V lost 5 bases, J lost 9 bases, and 4 bases stayed unmatched. Germline V lookup: CDR1 SGDLS, CDR2 YYNGEE. DNA for the CDR3: TGTGCCAGCAGAGGGACTAGCGGGAGTACTGAGCAGTTCTTC. Amino acid sequence: CASRGTSGSTEQFF.